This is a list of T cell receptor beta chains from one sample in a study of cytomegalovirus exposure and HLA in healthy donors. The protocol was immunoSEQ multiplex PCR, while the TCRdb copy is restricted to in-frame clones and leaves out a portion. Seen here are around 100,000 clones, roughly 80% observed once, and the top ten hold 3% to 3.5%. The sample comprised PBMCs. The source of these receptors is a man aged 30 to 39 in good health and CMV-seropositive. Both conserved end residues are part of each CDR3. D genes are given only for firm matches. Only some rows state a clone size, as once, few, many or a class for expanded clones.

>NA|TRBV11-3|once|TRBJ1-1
TGTGCCAGCAGCCTTGGACTTTCGAACACTGAAGCTTTCTTT
CASSLGLSNTEAFF
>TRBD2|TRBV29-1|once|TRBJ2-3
TGCAGCGTTGAGGTGGGACTAGCGGGGGACACAGATACGCAGTATTTT
CSVEVGLAGDTDTQYF
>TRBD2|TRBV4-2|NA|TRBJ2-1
TGTGCCAGCAGCCTCACTAGCGGGAACGGAAATGAGCAGTTCTTC
CASSLTSGNGNEQFF
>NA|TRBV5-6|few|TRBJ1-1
TGTGCCAGCAGCTGGGAGGGTCTGAACACTGAAGCTTTCTTT
CASSWEGLNTEAFF
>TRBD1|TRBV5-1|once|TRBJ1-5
TGCGCCAGCAGCCCCGACAGGGCACAGCCCCAGCATTTT
CASSPDRAQPQHF
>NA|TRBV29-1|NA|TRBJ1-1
TGCAGCTCTAAGGGGGGGGGCGGGAACACTGAAGCTTTCTTT
CSSKGGGGNTEAFF
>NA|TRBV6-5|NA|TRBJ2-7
TGTGCCAGCAGTGTTAACCCAGCGGTTAATTACGAGCAGTACTTC
CASSVNPAVNYEQYF
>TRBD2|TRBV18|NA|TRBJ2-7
TGTGCCAGCTCACCAGGGCTAGCGGTCTCTTACTACGAGCAGTACTTC
CASSPGLAVSYYEQYF
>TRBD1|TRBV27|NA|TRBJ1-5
TGTGCCAGCAGTCCCCTAACAGGGGCAGATAGCAATCAGCCCCAGCATTTT
CASSPLTGADSNQPQHF
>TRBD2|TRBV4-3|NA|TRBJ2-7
TGCGCCAGCTCTACTATTGGACTAGACGGCGAGCAGTACTTC
CASSTIGLDGEQYF
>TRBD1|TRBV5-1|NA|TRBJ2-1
TGCGCCAGCAGCTTGGAGGTTAGGGACAGGCAGTTCTTC
CASSLEVRDRQFF
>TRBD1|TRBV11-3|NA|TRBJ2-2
TGTGCCAGCAGCCAAACCCGGGACAGCTTCACCGGGGAGCTGTTTTTT
CASSQTRDSFTGELFF
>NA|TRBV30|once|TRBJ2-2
TGTGCCTGGAGCACGAGCCGGGGAGTGGGAGCCGGGGAGCTGTTTTTT
CAWSTSRGVGAGELFF
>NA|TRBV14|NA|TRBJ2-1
TGTGCCAGCAGCCTCCTCGGCGGGGTTAACAATGAGCAGTTCTTC
CASSLLGGVNNEQFF
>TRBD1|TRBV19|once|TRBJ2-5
TGTGCCAGTAGTATGGCGGGACAGGCTTGGTTCCAAGAGACCCAGTACTTC
CASSMAGQAWFQETQYF
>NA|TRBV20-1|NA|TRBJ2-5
TGCAGTGTGAGGTATTTGGAGACCCAGTACTTC
CSVRYLETQYF
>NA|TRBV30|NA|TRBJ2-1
TGTGCCTGGAGGCGACCTGCGGGCAATGAGCAGTTCTTC
CAWRRPAGNEQFF
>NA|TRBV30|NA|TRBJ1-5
TGTGCCTGGTCCGGTCACTCGAATCAGCCCCAGCATTTT
CAWSGHSNQPQHF
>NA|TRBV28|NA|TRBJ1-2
TGTGCCAGCAGTGGCGGGACCCCTGGCTACACCTTC
CASSGGTPGYTF
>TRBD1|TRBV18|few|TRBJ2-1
TGTGCCAGCTCACCGACAGGGGTTTACAATGAGCAGTTCTTC
CASSPTGVYNEQFF
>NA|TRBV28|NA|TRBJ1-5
TGTGCCAGCAGTCAAACAAATCAGCCCCAGCATTTT
CASSQTNQPQHF
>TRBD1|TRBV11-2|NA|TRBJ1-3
TGTGCCAGCAGCACATTCGACAGGGCTGGAAACACCATATATTTT
CASSTFDRAGNTIYF
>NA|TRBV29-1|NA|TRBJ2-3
TGCAGCGTTGAAGGCGGGGCTAGCACAGATACGCAGTATTTT
CSVEGGASTDTQYF
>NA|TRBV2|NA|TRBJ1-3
TGTGCCAGCAGACCAGGGGAAGGAAACACCATATATTTT
CASRPGEGNTIYF
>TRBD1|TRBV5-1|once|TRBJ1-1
TGCGCCAGCAGCTTGGGGGCCGGGACAGGGCCCGAAGCTTTCTTT
CASSLGAGTGPEAFF
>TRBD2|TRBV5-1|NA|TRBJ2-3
TGCGCCAGCAGCGGGTCTAGCGGGACCTTCGATACGCAGTATTTT
CASSGSSGTFDTQYF
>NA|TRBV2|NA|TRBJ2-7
TGTGCCAGCAAGGAACCTAGACAGGTCCCCTACGAGCAGTACTTC
CASKEPRQVPYEQYF
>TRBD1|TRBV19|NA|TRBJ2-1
TGTGCCAGTAGTAACTCCGGGACAGGGAGGAATGAGCAGTTCTTC
CASSNSGTGRNEQFF
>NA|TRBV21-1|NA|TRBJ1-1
TGTGCCAGCACCTCTCCGAACACTGAAGCTTTCTTT
CASTSPNTEAFF
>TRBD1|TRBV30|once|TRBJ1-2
TGTGCCTGGAGTCCGCCGGGACAGGGGAACTATGGCTACACCTTC
CAWSPPGQGNYGYTF
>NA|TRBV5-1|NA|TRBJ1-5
TGCGCCAGCAGCGGCGGGGTAGGGACCAATCAGCCCCAGCATTTT
CASSGGVGTNQPQHF
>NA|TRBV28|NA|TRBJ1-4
TGTGCCAGCAGTTTATCTGGGCTGAAAGAAAAACTGTTTTTT
CASSLSGLKEKLFF
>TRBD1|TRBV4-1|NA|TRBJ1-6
TGCGCCAGCAGCCAAGTTTGGACAGGGAATTCACCCCTCCACTTT
CASSQVWTGNSPLHF
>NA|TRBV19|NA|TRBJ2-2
TGTGCCAGTAACAAATGCCCCGCCGGGGAGCTGTTTTTT
CASNKCPAGELFF